Presented here are 21 T cell receptor beta chains from one specimen sequenced in a study of OX40 agonist ivuxolimab in advanced cancers. Libraries were prepared by immunoSEQ multiplex PCR; TCRdb keeps only in-frame clonotypes and omits some of them. The repertoire holds about 66,000 clones, roughly 89% seen once, with around 8.3% in the top ten. The sequenced sample was CD4+ or CD8+ T cells sorted from blood, obtained in a trial of the OX40 agonist ivuxolimab. The source of these receptors is an adult with an advanced solid tumor such as melanoma, head and neck, liver or kidney cancer.

The chain is built from TRBV4-1 and TRBJ1-2, with 10 nucleotides matching TRBD1. Trimming removed 7 bases from V and 2 bases from J; junction bases left unmatched: 7. Germline V CDR1 and CDR2: MGHRA, YSYEKL. The length of the CDR3 is 15 residues. In DNA form, the CDR3 reads TGCGCCAGCACCGACCGGACAGGGGGAAACTATGGCTACACCTTC. This gives the protein CASTDRTGGNYGYTF.

This clone turned up a few times. CDR3 protein: CASSFAVTYEQYF. Here the CDR3 DNA reads TGTGCCAGCAGTTTCGCAGTTACCTACGAGCAGTACTTC. This chain links TRBV6-6 with TRBJ2-7, with D hard to call. V was cut by 4 bases and J by 2 bases, with 9 bases left in between. CDR1 MNHNY and CDR2 SVGAGI come from the germline V gene (reference sequence). The CDR3 is 13 amino acids.

This chain uses TRBV10-3 with TRBJ1-1, with D hard to call. The V end lost 6 bases, the J end lost 2 bases, and 10 bases lay between the germline ends. CDR1 and CDR2 from the germline V gene are ENHRY and SYGVKD. The CDR3 is 13 amino acids. The CDR3 DNA follows: TGTGCCATCAGAGGACCGCGAAACACTGAAGCTTTCTTT. It translates to CAIRGPRNTEAFF.

The CDR3 nucleotides are TGTGCTAGTGGTAATCTCGGACTAGGGGCCGCCTACGAGCAGTACTTC. As protein: CASGNLGLGAAYEQYF. The chain has TRBV12-5 and TRBJ2-7; TRBD2 agrees at 7 bases. Germline V gene lookup returns CDR1 LGHNT and CDR2 FRNRAP. J gave up 2 bases and V 5 bases, and 12 bases lay outside the gene matches. This CDR3 has 16 amino acids.

The CDR3 DNA reads as TGCGCCAGCAGGCTAATCGGGACAGGGGAGGAGACCCAGTACTTC. This translates into CASRLIGTGEETQYF. The chain employs TRBV5-1 and TRBJ2-5, with TRBD1 matching 10 bases. The V and J ends lost 5 bases and 5 bases, in that order; junction bases with no gene match: 9. CDR3 size: 15 residues. From germline, CDR1 is SGHRS and CDR2 YFSETQ. Filled out from reference TRBV5-1 and TRBJ2-5, the complete variable domain reads KAGVTQTPRYLIKTRGQQVTLSCSPISGHRSVSWYQQTPGQGLQFLFEYFSETQRNKGNFPGRFSGRQFSNSRSEMNVSTLELGDSALYLCASRLIGTGEETQYFGPGTRLLVL.

The V and J genes are TRBV6-1 and TRBJ2-2, with D unresolved. This CDR3 is built from 12 residues. CDR1 is MNHNS and CDR2 is SASEGT in the germline V gene. V dropped 8 bases and J dropped 7 bases, with 11 bases sitting between them. The CDR3 DNA sequence: TGTGCCAGCGGCTACATACGCGGGGAGCTGTTTTTT. The encoded protein is CASGYIRGELFF.

The chain carries TRBV7-3 and TRBJ2-7; TRBD1 matches 8 bases. This CDR3 is 15 amino acids long. V trimming: 2 bases; J trimming: 4 bases; junction bases outside the gene matches: 7. Germline CDR1 SGHTA, CDR2 FQGTGA. Written as DNA, the CDR3 is TGTGCCAGCAGCTTAGGGACAGGCCTTACTTACGAGCAGTACTTC. Protein sequence: CASSLGTGLTYEQYF. Using reference TRBV7-3 and TRBJ2-7 for the parts outside the CDR3, the full variable domain is GAGVSQTPSNKVTEKGKYVELRCDPISGHTALYWYRQSLGQGPEFLIYFQGTGAADDSGLPNDRFFAVRPEGSVSTLKIQRTERGDSAVYLCASSLGTGLTYEQYFGPGTRLTVT.

The sample holds a few counts of this clone. This chain uses TRBV7-9 with TRBJ2-3; D is ambiguous. The germline V gene encodes CDR1 SEHNR and CDR2 FQNEAQ (reference sequence). The CDR3 extends over 14 amino acids. V lost 4 bases and J 0 bases, leaving 8 bases between the germline ends. CDR3 DNA: TGTGCCAGCAGCTCGATAATAAGCACAGATACGCAGTATTTT. Its translation is CASSSIISTDTQYF.

There are a few counts of this clone. The chain recombines TRBV28 with TRBJ2-5; 9 nucleotides match TRBD1. This CDR3 region has 14 residues. Germline CDR1 reads MDHEN; CDR2 reads SYDVKM. With 5 bases clipped from V and 4 bases from J, the junction kept 5 bases outside the gene matches. The CDR3 spells CASSLLTGGETQYF. The CDR3 DNA is TGTGCCAGCAGTCTACTGACAGGGGGAGAGACCCAGTACTTC.

V is TRBV19 and J is TRBJ1-6, with D uncertain. The CDR3 is 15 amino acids. CDR1 is LNHDA, CDR2 SQIVND, per germline (reference sequence). The V gene lost 5 bases and the J gene lost 10 bases, with 18 bases spanning the gap. The CDR3 DNA reads as TGTGCCAGTAGTTCCTTCCTCCGGGTAGACTCACCCCTCCACTTT. Its protein is CASSSFLRVDSPLHF.

This clone was seen a single time. An end of the junction differs from the germline gene, which may be a read error. This sequence joins TRBV7-2 and TRBJ2-7; 12 bases align to TRBD2. The CDR3 sequence is 16 residues long. The germline CDR1 and CDR2 sequences are SGHTA and FQGNSA. The CDR3 region has the DNA TGTGCCAGCAGCCTCCTTACGAGGGGACTAGCGGGTTTCTTGGTTTTC. As protein: CASSLLTRGLAGFLVF. Supplemented by reference TRBV7-2 and TRBJ2-7, the full variable domain reads GAGVSQSPSNKVTEKGKDVELRCDPISGHTALYWYRQSLGQGLEFLIYFQGNSAPDKSGLPSDRFSAERTGGSVSTLTIQRTQQEDSAVYLCASSLLTRGLAGFLVFGPGTRLTVT.

The V gene is TRBV7-2, the J gene TRBJ2-7, with 8 bases that match TRBD2. Germline loops: CDR1 SGHTA, CDR2 FQGNSA. This CDR3 is 15 amino acids long. V trimming: 6 bases; J trimming: 1 base; junction bases outside the gene matches: 8. The CDR3: CASRRSGGSSYEQYF. The CDR3 nucleotides are TGTGCCAGCAGGAGAAGCGGGGGTAGTTCCTACGAGCAGTACTTC.

The chain is built from TRBV7-2 and TRBJ1-3, with TRBD1 as a possible D gene (5 bases). Germline CDR1 reads SGHTA; CDR2 reads FQGNSA. This CDR3 is 17 amino acids long. With 1 base removed from V and 3 bases from J, the gap between germline ends came to 16 bases. CDR3 DNA: TGTGCCAGCAGCTTAGGCGCTGGACAATTGGGTGGAAACACCATATATTTT. Amino acids: CASSLGAGQLGGNTIYF.

The chain uses TRBV11-2 and TRBJ1-3; the D is unclear. This CDR3 comprises 15 residues. Germline V gene data show CDR1 as SGHAT and CDR2 as FQNNGV. Trimming took 5 bases from V and 3 from J, leaving 14 bases between them. CDR3 coding DNA: TGTGCCAGCAGCGAGACGAGTTTTTATGGAAACACCATATATTTT. Translation gives CASSETSFYGNTIYF. The whole variable domain, remainder taken from reference TRBV11-2 and TRBJ1-3, is EAGVAQSPRYKIIEKRQSVAFWCNPISGHATLYWYQQILGQGPKLLIQFQNNGVVDDSQLPKDRFSAERLKGVDSTLKIQPAKLEDSAVYLCASSETSFYGNTIYFGEGSWLTVV.

CDR3 bases: TGTGCCAGCTCACTGCAAGCCTACGAGCAGTACTTC. Amino acids: CASSLQAYEQYF. The V and J genes are TRBV18 and TRBJ2-7, with D unresolved. This CDR3 is 12 amino acids long. CDR1 is KGHSH and CDR2 is LQKENI in the germline V gene. V lost 4 bases and J 2 bases, leaving 6 bases between the germline ends.

In its sample, this clone was seen once. The rearrangement uses TRBV5-1 and TRBJ1-4; weak D call: TRBD1 (5 bases). Trimming cost V 4 bases and J 4 bases, with 8 bases left between them. There are 13 residues in the CDR3. CDR1 is SGHRS and CDR2 is YFSETQ in the germline V gene. CDR3 protein: CASSGGDNEKLFF. In DNA, the CDR3 is TGCGCCAGCAGCGGGGGAGATAATGAAAAACTGTTTTTT.

The genes are TRBV7-9 and TRBJ1-1; weak D call: TRBD1 (6 bases). V was cut by 5 bases and J by 4 bases, with 17 bases left in between. CDR1 is SEHNR and CDR2 is FQNEAQ in the germline V gene (reference sequence). This CDR3 spans 15 amino acids. CDR3 amino acids: CASSQLAGATTEAFF. CDR3 coding DNA: TGTGCCAGCAGCCAGCTGGCAGGGGCTACCACTGAAGCTTTCTTT.

The rearrangement joins TRBV19 to TRBJ2-6, with unresolved D. Trimming removed 6 bases at V and 2 bases at J, with 14 bases between. This CDR3 contains 16 residues. CDR1 LNHDA and CDR2 SQIVND come from the germline V gene (reference sequence). CDR3: CASRNPLVAGANVLTF. For the CDR3, the DNA is TGTGCCAGTAGAAATCCACTCGTTGCTGGGGCCAACGTCCTGACTTTC.

The chain recombines TRBV19 with TRBJ1-1; D is uncertain. CDR1 is LNHDA, CDR2 SQIVND, per germline (reference sequence). The length of the CDR3 is 13 residues. V dropped 0 bases and J dropped 2 bases, with 4 bases sitting between them. The CDR3, as DNA: TGTGCCAGTAGTATAGAAACAAACACTGAAGCTTTCTTT. Its protein product is CASSIETNTEAFF.

The chain links TRBV7-6 to TRBJ2-4, with D uncertain. The CDR3 loop spans 17 amino acids. V was cut by 5 bases and J by 0 bases, with 17 bases left in between. Germline CDR1 reads SGHVS; CDR2 reads FNYEAQ. The CDR3 protein is CASSRLILRLAKNIQYF. The CDR3 nucleotides read TGTGCCAGCAGCCGCTTAATACTCCGACTAGCCAAAAACATTCAGTACTTC.

The V and J genes are TRBV7-3 and TRBJ2-1, with D hard to call. The CDR3 has 15 amino acids. From germline, CDR1 is SGHTA and CDR2 FQGTGA. Trimming stripped 0 bases from V and 0 bases from J, with 6 bases between. In nucleotides, the CDR3 is TGTGCCAGCAGCTTAACCGGCAGCTCCTACAATGAGCAGTTCTTC. Encoded protein: CASSLTGSSYNEQFF.